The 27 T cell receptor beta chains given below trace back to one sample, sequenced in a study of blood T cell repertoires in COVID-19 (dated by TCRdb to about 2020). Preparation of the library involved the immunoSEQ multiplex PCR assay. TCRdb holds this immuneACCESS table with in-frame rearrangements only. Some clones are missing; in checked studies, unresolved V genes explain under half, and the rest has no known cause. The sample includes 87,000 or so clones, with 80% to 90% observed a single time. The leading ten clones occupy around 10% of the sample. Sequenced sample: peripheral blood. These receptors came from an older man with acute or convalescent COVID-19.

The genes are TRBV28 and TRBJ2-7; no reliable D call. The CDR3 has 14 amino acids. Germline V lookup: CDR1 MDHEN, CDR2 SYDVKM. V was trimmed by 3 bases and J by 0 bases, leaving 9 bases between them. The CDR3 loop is CASSFGGSSYEQYF. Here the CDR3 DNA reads TGTGCCAGCAGTTTTGGCGGTAGCTCCTACGAGCAGTACTTC.

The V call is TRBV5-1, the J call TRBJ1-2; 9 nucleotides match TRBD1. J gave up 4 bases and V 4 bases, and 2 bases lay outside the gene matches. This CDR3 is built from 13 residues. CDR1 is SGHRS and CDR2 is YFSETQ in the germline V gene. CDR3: CASSMGQGYGYTF. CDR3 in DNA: TGCGCCAGCAGCATGGGACAGGGCTATGGCTACACCTTC.

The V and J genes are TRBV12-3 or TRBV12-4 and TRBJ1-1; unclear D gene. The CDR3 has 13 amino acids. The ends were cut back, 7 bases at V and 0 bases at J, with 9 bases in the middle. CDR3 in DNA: TGTGCCAGCATAAGCAGCGTGAACACTGAAGCTTTCTTT. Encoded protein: CASISSVNTEAFF.

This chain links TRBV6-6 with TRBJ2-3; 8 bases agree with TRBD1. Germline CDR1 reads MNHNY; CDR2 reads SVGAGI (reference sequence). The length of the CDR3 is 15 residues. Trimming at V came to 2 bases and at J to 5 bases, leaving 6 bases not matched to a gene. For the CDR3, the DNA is TGTGCCAGCAGTTACCTCCAGGGGGCCGGAGATACGCAGTATTTT. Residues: CASSYLQGAGDTQYF.

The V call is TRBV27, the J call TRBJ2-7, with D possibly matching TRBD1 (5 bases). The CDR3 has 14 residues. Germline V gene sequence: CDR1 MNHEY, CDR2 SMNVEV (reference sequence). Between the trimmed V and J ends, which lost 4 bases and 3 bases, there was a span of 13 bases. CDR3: CASSSPRVRYEQYF. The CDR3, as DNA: TGTGCCAGCAGTTCCCCCAGGGTCCGCTACGAGCAGTACTTC.

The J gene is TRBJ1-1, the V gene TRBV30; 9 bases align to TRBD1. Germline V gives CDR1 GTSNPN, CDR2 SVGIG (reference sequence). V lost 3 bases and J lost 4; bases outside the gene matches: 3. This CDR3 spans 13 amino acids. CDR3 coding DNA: TGTGCCTGGAGGGACAGGGGTGGCACTGAAGCTTTCTTT. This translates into CAWRDRGGTEAFF.

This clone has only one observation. Here the CDR3 reads CASSRTGEWEQYF. The CDR3 DNA reads as TGTGCCAGCAGTCGTACAGGAGAGTGGGAGCAGTACTTC. The chain links TRBV7-2 to TRBJ2-7, with D maybe TRBD1 (5 bases). CDR1 is SGHTA, CDR2 FQGNSA, per germline. The CDR3 has 13 residues. V was pared by 6 bases and J by 7 bases, with 16 bases between.

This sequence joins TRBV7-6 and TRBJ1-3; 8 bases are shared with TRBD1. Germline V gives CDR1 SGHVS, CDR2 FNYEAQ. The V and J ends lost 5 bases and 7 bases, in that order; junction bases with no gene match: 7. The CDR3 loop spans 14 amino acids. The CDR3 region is CASSPITGGNTIYF. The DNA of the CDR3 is TGTGCCAGCAGCCCGATAACAGGGGGGAACACCATATATTTT.

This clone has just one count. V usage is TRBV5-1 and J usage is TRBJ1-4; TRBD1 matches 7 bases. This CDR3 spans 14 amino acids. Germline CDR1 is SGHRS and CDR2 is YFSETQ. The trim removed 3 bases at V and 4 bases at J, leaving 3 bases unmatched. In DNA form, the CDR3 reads TGCGCCAGCAGCTCGACAGGGAGTAATGAAAAACTGTTTTTT. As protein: CASSSTGSNEKLFF.

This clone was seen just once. CDR3 in DNA: TGTGCCAGCAGCTTAGCTCCGTCGGGCGAGCAGTACTTC. Translation: CASSLAPSGEQYF. The chain couples TRBV11-2 to TRBJ2-7, with D unclear. V lost 1 base to trimming and J lost 6 bases, with 10 bases between them. Per the germline V gene, CDR1 is SGHAT and CDR2 is FQNNGV. CDR3 length: 13 amino acids.

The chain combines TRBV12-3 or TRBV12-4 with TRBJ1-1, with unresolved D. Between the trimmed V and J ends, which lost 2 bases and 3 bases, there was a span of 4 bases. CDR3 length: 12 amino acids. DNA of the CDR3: TGTGCCAGCAGTTTACTGTACACTGAAGCTTTCTTT. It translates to CASSLLYTEAFF.

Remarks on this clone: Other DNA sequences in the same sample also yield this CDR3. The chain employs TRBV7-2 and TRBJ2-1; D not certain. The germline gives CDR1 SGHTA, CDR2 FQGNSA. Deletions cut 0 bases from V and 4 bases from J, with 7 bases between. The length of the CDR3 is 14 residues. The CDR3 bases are TGTGCCAGCAGCTTAGCTACATCATACAATGAGCAGTTCTTC. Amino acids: CASSLATSYNEQFF.

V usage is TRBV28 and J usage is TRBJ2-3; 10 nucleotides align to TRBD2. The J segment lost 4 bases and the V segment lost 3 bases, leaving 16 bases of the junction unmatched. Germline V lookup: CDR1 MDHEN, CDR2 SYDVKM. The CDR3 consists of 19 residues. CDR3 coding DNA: TGTGCCAGCAGTTTCGGTGGAGCGGGAGGGGGCTACTGGCCAGATACGCAGTATTTT. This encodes CASSFGGAGGGYWPDTQYF.

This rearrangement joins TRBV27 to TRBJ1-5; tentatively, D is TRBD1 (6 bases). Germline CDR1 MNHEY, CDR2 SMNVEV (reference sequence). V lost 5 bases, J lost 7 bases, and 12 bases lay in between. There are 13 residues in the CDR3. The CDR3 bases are TGTGCCAGCAGTGCCTACAGGGAACAGCCCCAGCATTTT. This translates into CASSAYREQPQHF.

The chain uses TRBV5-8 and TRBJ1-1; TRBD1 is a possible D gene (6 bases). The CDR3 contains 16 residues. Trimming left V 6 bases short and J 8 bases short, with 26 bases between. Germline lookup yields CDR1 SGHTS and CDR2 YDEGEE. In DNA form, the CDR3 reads TGTGCCAGCAAGTTGGAAGGGGGTTTCTTGTCCCCCGAAGCTTTCTTT. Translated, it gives CASKLEGGFLSPEAFF.

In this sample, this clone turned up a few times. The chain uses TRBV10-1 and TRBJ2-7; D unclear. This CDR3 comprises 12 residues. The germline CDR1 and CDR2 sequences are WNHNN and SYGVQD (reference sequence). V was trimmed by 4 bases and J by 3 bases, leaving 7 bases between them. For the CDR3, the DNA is TGCGCCAGCAGTGGGGCCGTCTACGAGCAGTACTTC. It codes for CASSGAVYEQYF.

The CDR3 coding sequence is TGTGCCAGCGGGTCCCGGGGGGGCTCCTACAATGAGCAGTTCTTC. Protein sequence: CASGSRGGSYNEQFF. J is TRBJ2-1 and V is TRBV5-4, with 8 nucleotides matching TRBD2. The germline CDR1 and CDR2 sequences are SGHNT and YYREEE (reference sequence). After removal of 7 bases from V and 0 bases from J, the junction contained 6 bases not matched to a gene. This CDR3 has 15 residues.

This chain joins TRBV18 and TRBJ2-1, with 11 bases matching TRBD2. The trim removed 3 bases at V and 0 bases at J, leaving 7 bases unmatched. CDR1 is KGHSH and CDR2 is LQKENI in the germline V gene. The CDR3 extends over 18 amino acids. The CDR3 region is CASSPLTSGIASYNEQFF. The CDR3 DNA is TGTGCCAGCTCACCCCTGACTAGCGGGATTGCCTCCTACAATGAGCAGTTCTTC.

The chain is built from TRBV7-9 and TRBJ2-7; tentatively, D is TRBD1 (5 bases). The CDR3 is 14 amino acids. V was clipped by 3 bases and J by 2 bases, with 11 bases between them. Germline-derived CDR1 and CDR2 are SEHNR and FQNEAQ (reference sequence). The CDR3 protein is CASSLDTITYEQYF. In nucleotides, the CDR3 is TGTGCCAGCAGCTTGGACACAATAACCTACGAGCAGTACTTC. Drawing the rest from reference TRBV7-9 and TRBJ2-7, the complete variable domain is DTGVSQNPRHKITKRGQNVTFRCDPISEHNRLYWYRQTLGQGPEFLTYFQNEAQLEKSRLLSDRFSAERPKGSFSTLEIQRTEQGDSAMYLCASSLDTITYEQYFGPGTRLTVT.

The CDR3 nucleotides are TGTGCCAGCAGTTCCCCTAGCGGCAGCTCCTACAATGAGCAGTTCTTC. This translates into CASSSPSGSSYNEQFF. The chain couples TRBV6-5 to TRBJ2-1; TRBD2 aligns across 7 bases. Germline CDR1 reads MNHEY; CDR2 reads SVGAGI. J lost 0 bases, V lost 4 bases, and 6 bases had no gene match. CDR3 length equals 16 residues.

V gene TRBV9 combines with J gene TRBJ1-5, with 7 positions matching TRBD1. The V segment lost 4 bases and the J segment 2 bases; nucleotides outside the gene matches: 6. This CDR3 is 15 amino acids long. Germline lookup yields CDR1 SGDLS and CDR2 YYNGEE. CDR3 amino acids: CASSLSDRGNQPQHF. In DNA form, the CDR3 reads TGTGCCAGCAGCTTATCCGACAGGGGCAATCAGCCCCAGCATTTT.

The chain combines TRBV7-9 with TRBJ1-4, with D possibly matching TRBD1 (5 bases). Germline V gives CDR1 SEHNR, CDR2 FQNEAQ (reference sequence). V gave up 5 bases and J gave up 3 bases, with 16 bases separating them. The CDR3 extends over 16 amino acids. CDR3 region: CASSPLRVRANEKLFF. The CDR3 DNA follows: TGTGCCAGCAGCCCTCTCAGGGTCCGAGCTAATGAAAAACTGTTTTTT.

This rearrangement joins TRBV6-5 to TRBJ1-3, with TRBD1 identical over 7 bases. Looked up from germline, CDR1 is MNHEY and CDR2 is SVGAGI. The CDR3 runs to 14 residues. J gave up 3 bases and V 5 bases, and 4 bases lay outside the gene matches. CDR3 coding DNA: TGTGCCAGCAGTCAAACAGGGGTTGGAAACACCATATATTTT. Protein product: CASSQTGVGNTIYF.

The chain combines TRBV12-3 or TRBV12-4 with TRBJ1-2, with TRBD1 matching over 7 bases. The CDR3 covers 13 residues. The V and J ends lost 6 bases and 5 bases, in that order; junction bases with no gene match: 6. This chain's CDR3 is CASRTTGTYGYTF. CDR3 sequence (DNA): TGTGCCAGCAGAACGACAGGGACATATGGCTACACCTTC.

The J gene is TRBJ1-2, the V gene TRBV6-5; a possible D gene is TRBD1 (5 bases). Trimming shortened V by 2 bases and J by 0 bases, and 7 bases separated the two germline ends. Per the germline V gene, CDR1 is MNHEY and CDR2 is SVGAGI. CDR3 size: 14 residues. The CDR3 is CASSYDRTNYGYTF. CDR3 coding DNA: TGTGCCAGCAGTTACGACAGAACTAACTATGGCTACACCTTC.

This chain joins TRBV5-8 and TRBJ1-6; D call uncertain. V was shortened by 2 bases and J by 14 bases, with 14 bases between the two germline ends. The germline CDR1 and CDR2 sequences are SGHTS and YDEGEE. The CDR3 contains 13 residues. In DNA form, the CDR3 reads TGTGCCAGCAGCTTATCTACAGTCCCTGCCCTCCACTTT. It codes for CASSLSTVPALHF.

The CDR3: CAWSNRRDSYEQYF. The CDR3 region has the DNA TGTGCCTGGAGTAATCGGCGGGATTCCTACGAGCAGTACTTC. The rearrangement links TRBV30 to TRBJ2-7, with a weak D call TRBD2 (6 bases). V lost 2 bases and J 1 base, leaving 12 bases between the germline ends. In germline, CDR1 is GTSNPN, CDR2 SVGIG (reference sequence). The CDR3 spans 14 residues.